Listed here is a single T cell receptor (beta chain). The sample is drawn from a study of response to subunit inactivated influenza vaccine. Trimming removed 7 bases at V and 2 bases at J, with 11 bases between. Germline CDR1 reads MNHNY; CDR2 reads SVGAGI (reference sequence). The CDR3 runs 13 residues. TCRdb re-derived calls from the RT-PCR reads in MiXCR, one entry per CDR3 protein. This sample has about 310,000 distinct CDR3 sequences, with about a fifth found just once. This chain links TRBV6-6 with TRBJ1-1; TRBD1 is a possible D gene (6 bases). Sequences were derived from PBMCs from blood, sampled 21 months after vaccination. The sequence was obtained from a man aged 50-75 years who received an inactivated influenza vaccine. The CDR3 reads CASTRGFNTEAFF. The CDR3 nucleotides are TGTGCCAGCACCAGGGGATTTAACACTGAAGCTTTCTTT.